These 31 T cell receptor beta chains share one sample of origin, sequenced in a study of blood T cell repertoires in COVID-19. Measured with immunoSEQ multiplex PCR; TCRdb has only the in-frame clones, and not every one. This sample has around 260,000 clones, with around 83% found just once. Sequences were obtained from peripheral blood. Every receptor here comes from a man younger than 30 with active or convalescent COVID-19.

The chain employs TRBV7-3 and TRBJ2-3; the D gene is possibly TRBD1 (6 bases). Germline assignment: CDR1 SGHTA and CDR2 FQGTGA. Trimming took off 5 bases at V and 4 bases at J, with 7 bases between the two ends. This CDR3 has 12 amino acids. CDR3 in DNA: TGTGCCAGCAGCGACAGGCCAGATACGCAGTATTTT. Its translation: CASSDRPDTQYF.

V gene TRBV7-9 combines with J gene TRBJ2-5; D is unresolved. The V end was cut by 6 bases, the J end by 5 bases, with 16 bases between. Germline assignment: CDR1 SEHNR and CDR2 FQNEAQ (reference sequence). CDR3 length equals 14 residues. This chain's CDR3 is CASSARSSGETQYF. The CDR3 region has the DNA TGTGCCAGCAGTGCGAGGTCTAGTGGTGAGACCCAGTACTTC.

The chain employs TRBV30 and TRBJ2-5; D not resolved. Trimming took off 0 bases at V and 7 bases at J, with 15 bases between the two ends. Germline assignment: CDR1 GTSNPN and CDR2 SVGIG (reference sequence). This CDR3 contains 14 residues. The CDR3, as DNA: TGTGCCTGGAGTGTACTTGGCGGTGGGTTGACCCAGTACTTC. Translation: CAWSVLGGGLTQYF.

The chain joins TRBV5-5 to TRBJ2-3, with a weak D call TRBD2 (5 bases). The germline CDR1 and CDR2 sequences are SGHKS and YYEKEE (reference sequence). Trimming took 4 bases from V and 8 from J, leaving 17 bases between them. The CDR3 is made up of 14 amino acids. The CDR3 region has the DNA TGTGCCAGCAGCACCTTTACTGACCGGGGTACGCAGTATTTT. Protein product: CASSTFTDRGTQYF.

V gene TRBV24-1 combines with J gene TRBJ1-6; 9 bases match TRBD1. The CDR3 length is 14 residues. Trimming took 4 bases from V and 10 from J; bases not matched to a gene: 4. Germline V gene data show CDR1 as KGHDR and CDR2 as SFDVKD. CDR3 sequence reads: CATSDGQGKSPLHF. CDR3 coding DNA: TGTGCCACCAGTGACGGACAGGGGAAATCACCCCTCCACTTT.

This clone was recorded a few times. This chain connects TRBV5-6 to TRBJ2-7, with D possibly matching TRBD2 (6 bases). Trimming pared 4 bases from V and 2 bases from J, leaving 19 bases between. CDR1 is SGHDT, CDR2 YYEEEE, per germline. This CDR3 has 16 residues. The CDR3: CASSQWERTIPYEQYF. The CDR3 nucleotides read TGTGCCAGCAGCCAATGGGAAAGGACTATCCCCTACGAGCAGTACTTC.

The chain uses TRBV19 and TRBJ1-5; 7 bases agree with TRBD1. Germline assignment: CDR1 LNHDA and CDR2 SQIVND (reference sequence). The CDR3 has 14 amino acids. Trimming took 8 bases from V and 3 from J; bases not matched to a gene: 7. The CDR3 region has the DNA TGTGCCAGTGGGGGACAGACCATCAATCAGCCCCAGCATTTT. Translating gives CASGGQTINQPQHF.

This sequence joins TRBV7-3 and TRBJ2-3, with D perhaps TRBD1 (6 bases). CDR1 is SGHTA and CDR2 is FQGTGA in the germline V gene. The CDR3 covers 18 residues. V lost 3 bases and J lost 6, with 25 bases in between. CDR3 DNA: TGTGCCAGCAGCTTTATGGGAAACCGGGACACCACAGTGGATACGCAGTATTTT. Residues: CASSFMGNRDTTVDTQYF.

This clone was seen a handful of times. This rearrangement joins TRBV6-6 to TRBJ2-1, with D perhaps matching TRBD1 (6 bases). Between the trimmed V and J ends, which lost 6 bases and 8 bases, there was a span of 20 bases. This CDR3 comprises 15 residues. The germline V gene has CDR1 MNHNY and CDR2 SVGAGI (reference sequence). The DNA of the CDR3 is TGTGCCAGCAGCCTGGGACAACAAGGCAGAGATGAGCAGTTCTTC. This encodes CASSLGQQGRDEQFF.

This chain uses TRBV6-5 with TRBJ1-2, with a tentative D call TRBD1 (5 bases). Trimming shortened V by 8 bases and J by 8 bases, and 18 bases separated the two germline ends. Germline assignment: CDR1 MNHEY and CDR2 SVGAGI. The CDR3 sequence is 13 residues long. In DNA, the CDR3 is TGTGCCAGCGTAAAAACAGGCTCCTACGGCTACACCTTC. This sequence encodes CASVKTGSYGYTF.

V and J are TRBV15 and TRBJ2-5; 8 bases are shared with TRBD1. Per the germline V gene, CDR1 is LNHNV and CDR2 is YYDKDF (reference sequence). With V trimmed by 6 bases and J by 4 bases, 7 bases remained unmatched. CDR3 size: 14 residues. CDR3 sequence reads: CATRGTGTGETQYF. Written as DNA, the CDR3 is TGTGCCACCAGAGGGACAGGAACCGGAGAGACCCAGTACTTC.

The V call is TRBV28, the J call TRBJ2-6, with TRBD2 matching over 7 bases. This CDR3 spans 18 amino acids. The trim removed 8 bases at V and 0 bases at J, leaving 13 bases unmatched. The V gene's germline CDR1 is MDHEN and CDR2 SYDVKM. CDR3 loop: CASSGGGWRNSGANVLTF. CDR3 DNA: TGTGCCAGCTCGGGGGGAGGGTGGCGGAACTCTGGGGCCAACGTCCTGACTTTC.

As to this clone: One end of the junction varies from germline; a read error may be responsible. This chain links TRBV6-1 with TRBJ1-6; 7 positions match TRBD1. The CDR3 sequence is 13 residues long. Germline V gene lookup returns CDR1 MNHNS and CDR2 SASEGT. In DNA form, the CDR3 reads TGTGCCAGCCGTGAGGGGGCAGGTTCACCCCTCCACTTT. Its translation is CASREGAGSPLHF.

This sequence joins TRBV29-1 and TRBJ2-1; D unclear. CDR3 length equals 14 residues. V lost 2 bases and J 5 bases, leaving 13 bases between the germline ends. Germline loops: CDR1 SQVTM, CDR2 ANQGSEA. Written as DNA, the CDR3 is TGCAGCGTTGAATACATTCGGGTCCACAATGAGCAGTTCTTC. This translates into CSVEYIRVHNEQFF.

The chain has TRBV1 and TRBJ2-1; the table's D call, TRBD2, has no DNA check behind it. TRBV1 corresponds to a pseudogene. The CDR3 loop spans 15 amino acids. The DNA of the CDR3 is TGCACCAGCAGCCAAACTAGCGGGAGGGCGGATGAGCAGTTCTTC. It specifies CTSSQTSGRADEQFF.

The chain combines TRBV18 with TRBJ2-3, with 9 bases matching TRBD2. The V and J ends lost 6 bases and 0 bases, in that order; junction bases with no gene match: 10. CDR3 length: 17 residues. Germline V gives CDR1 KGHSH, CDR2 LQKENI. The CDR3 loop reads CASSRVGLAASTDTQYF. As DNA, the CDR3 is TGTGCCAGCTCCCGAGTGGGACTAGCCGCTAGCACAGATACGCAGTATTTT.

The chain joins TRBV10-3 to TRBJ1-3, with 7 bases lining up with TRBD1. Germline CDR1 ENHRY, CDR2 SYGVKD. With 8 bases clipped from V and 3 bases from J, the junction kept 7 bases outside the gene matches. The CDR3 extends over 14 amino acids. CDR3 in amino acids: CAIGTGASGNTIYF. The CDR3 region has the DNA TGTGCCATCGGAACAGGGGCCAGTGGAAACACCATATATTTT.

The J gene is TRBJ1-2, the V gene TRBV28, with D unresolved. Deletions cut 3 bases from V and 4 bases from J, with 6 bases between. Germline V CDR1 and CDR2: MDHEN, SYDVKM. The CDR3 covers 12 residues. The CDR3 loop reads CASSFQFYGYTF. The CDR3 nucleotides read TGTGCCAGCAGTTTTCAGTTCTATGGCTACACCTTC.

The chain uses TRBV3-1 (or the pseudogene TRBV3-2) and TRBJ2-1, with D tentatively TRBD2 (5 bases). Looked up from germline, CDR1 is LGHDT and CDR2 is YNNKEL (reference sequence). This CDR3 spans 14 amino acids. Trimming took off 5 bases at V and 3 bases at J, with 11 bases between the two ends. The CDR3 DNA reads as TGTGCCAGCAGCTCTTGGGGAGACTACAATGAGCAGTTCTTC. The encoded protein is CASSSWGDYNEQFF.

The chain has TRBV19 and TRBJ1-2; 8 positions match TRBD1. Germline trimming cut 10 bases from V and 5 bases from J; bases unmatched to any gene: 21. CDR1 and CDR2 from the germline V gene are LNHDA and SQIVND (reference sequence). The CDR3 extends over 17 amino acids. CDR3 sequence (DNA): TGTGCCACCACCCTTCAGGCAGGGGGCCTGATCGCTTATGGCTACACCTTC. Its translation: CATTLQAGGLIAYGYTF.

This chain uses TRBV30 with TRBJ2-3, with D perhaps matching TRBD1 (5 bases). Germline CDR1 is GTSNPN and CDR2 is SVGIG (reference sequence). The CDR3 sequence is 14 residues long. V dropped 7 bases and J dropped 6 bases, with 20 bases sitting between them. The CDR3 DNA follows: TGTGCCTATAGAGGACCAAGGGGTTTGGATACGCAGTATTTT. Its translation is CAYRGPRGLDTQYF.

Points on this clone: Other DNA sequences in this specimen translate into the identical CDR3. The J gene is TRBJ2-3, the V gene TRBV7-7; 11 bases line up with TRBD2. CDR1 and CDR2 (germline): SSHAT, FNYEAQ (reference sequence). CDR3 size: 15 residues. The V segment lost 3 bases and the J segment 1 base; nucleotides outside the gene matches: 0. Written as DNA, the CDR3 is TGTGCCAGCAGCTTGGGACTAGCGGGCACAGATACGCAGTATTTT. Residues: CASSLGLAGTDTQYF.

The CDR3 nucleotides are TGTGCCAGCAGTCAGGAATACGTCATCAATGAGCAGTTCTTC. Its protein is CASSQEYVINEQFF. This sequence joins TRBV6-5 and TRBJ2-1, with D hard to call. The CDR3 runs to 14 residues. Germline lookup yields CDR1 MNHEY and CDR2 SVGAGI. Trimming cost V 5 bases and J 6 bases, with 14 bases left between them.

The rearrangement joins TRBV29-1 to TRBJ2-3; TRBD1 agrees at 8 bases. CDR3 size: 13 residues. The V segment lost 4 bases and the J segment 0 bases; nucleotides outside the gene matches: 0. Germline CDR1 and CDR2: SQVTM and ANQGSEA. The CDR3 spells CSVGQGSTDTQYF. The DNA of the CDR3 is TGCAGCGTTGGACAGGGGAGCACAGATACGCAGTATTTT.

V gene TRBV2 combines with J gene TRBJ2-5; D is unresolved. The CDR3 extends over 12 amino acids. V was shortened by 7 bases and J by 4 bases, with 10 bases between the two germline ends. The germline V gene encodes CDR1 SNHLY and CDR2 FYNNEI. Here the CDR3 DNA reads TGTGCCAGCATACAAAACCGAGAGACCCAGTACTTC. Amino acids: CASIQNRETQYF.

The chain combines TRBV2 with TRBJ1-1, with TRBD1 matching over 8 bases. V dropped 6 bases and J dropped 1; count of bases not matched to a gene: 10. Germline-derived CDR1 and CDR2 are SNHLY and FYNNEI. The CDR3 sequence is 16 residues long. The CDR3 loop reads CASRDPRGTGNTEAFF. The CDR3 nucleotides read TGTGCCAGCAGAGACCCGAGGGGGACAGGGAACACTGAAGCTTTCTTT.

This clone showed up many times. The gene calls are TRBV6-5 and TRBJ1-6, with TRBD1 matching 8 bases. This CDR3 has 13 residues. The ends lost 10 bases at V and 8 bases at J; junction bases unmatched: 7. Looked up from germline, CDR1 is MNHEY and CDR2 is SVGAGI. The CDR3 region has the DNA TGTGCCACAGGGGGCGCGGAAGATTCACCCCTCCACTTT. Protein product: CATGGAEDSPLHF.

The chain recombines TRBV7-2 with TRBJ2-7; 7 bases match TRBD2. CDR3 size: 13 residues. V shed 0 bases, J shed 7 bases, and the junction held 3 bases outside the gene matches. In germline, CDR1 is SGHTA, CDR2 FQGNSA. The CDR3 sequence is CASSLARGSEQYF. The CDR3 bases are TGTGCCAGCAGCTTAGCACGCGGGAGTGAGCAGTACTTC.

The chain links TRBV19 to TRBJ2-2, with a possible D match to TRBD2 (6 bases). This CDR3 has 16 residues. Germline CDR1 LNHDA, CDR2 SQIVND (reference sequence). Deletions cut 3 bases from V and 2 bases from J, with 13 bases between. CDR3 nucleotide sequence: TGTGCCAGTAGTATTTTCGCGGGGCTCAACACCGGGGAGCTGTTTTTT. Its translation is CASSIFAGLNTGELFF.

Note on this clone: Other DNA sequences in this sample translate to the same CDR3. This chain links TRBV29-1 with TRBJ1-4, with a weak D call TRBD1 (5 bases). Trimming stripped 5 bases from V and 2 bases from J, with 9 bases between. The V gene's germline CDR1 is SQVTM and CDR2 ANQGSEA. The CDR3 runs to 13 residues. CDR3 residues: CSVSRGTNEKLFF. The DNA of the CDR3 is TGCAGCGTTTCAAGGGGCACTAATGAAAAACTGTTTTTT.

The chain employs TRBV9 and TRBJ1-2, with D possibly TRBD1 on 5 matching bases. Germline V gene data show CDR1 as SGDLS and CDR2 as YYNGEE. V shed 0 bases and J shed 2 bases, with 11 bases lying between them. CDR3 length equals 15 residues. CDR3 residues: CASSVDPGLNYGYTF. Here the CDR3 DNA reads TGTGCCAGCAGCGTAGATCCAGGGCTGAACTATGGCTACACCTTC.